Below are 16 T cell receptor beta chains sequenced from a single sample in a study of blood T cell repertoires in COVID-19. Here immunoSEQ multiplex PCR was the method, and the copy in TCRdb shows in-frame clones only, minus some. The data contain fewer than 500,000 clones, 81% of them singletons. The sample was peripheral blood. The receptor source for this set is a human donor with acute or convalescent COVID-19. The donor label of this sample is uncertain.

Only one count was recorded for this clone. The rearrangement uses TRBV7-8 and TRBJ2-7, with no clear D. V shed 5 bases and J shed 0 bases, with 11 bases lying between them. Germline CDR1 is SGHVS and CDR2 is FQNEAQ. The CDR3 length is 14 residues. CDR3 sequence reads: CASSLGFSSYEQYF. DNA for the CDR3: TGTGCCAGCAGCCTCGGGTTCAGCTCCTACGAGCAGTACTTC.

The chain recombines TRBV30 with TRBJ1-5; D perhaps matches TRBD1 (6 bases). Germline values: CDR1 GTSNPN, CDR2 SVGIG (reference sequence). V shed 2 bases and J shed 7 bases, with 12 bases lying between them. The CDR3 extends over 13 amino acids. The CDR3 bases are TGTGCCTGGAGTACAGGGTTACGACAGCCCCAGCATTTT. This codes for CAWSTGLRQPQHF.

The chain employs TRBV12-3 or TRBV12-4 and TRBJ1-6, with no clear D. This CDR3 spans 12 amino acids. Trimming shortened V by 7 bases and J by 7 bases, and 8 bases separated the two germline ends. The CDR3 DNA sequence: TGTGCCAGCACCCTCCAGAATTCACCCCTCCACTTT. It yields the protein CASTLQNSPLHF.

This clone was picked up one time. V gene TRBV6-4 combines with J gene TRBJ1-1, with D unresolved. Germline loops: CDR1 MRHNA, CDR2 SNTAGT. This CDR3 has 16 residues. The V end was cut by 4 bases, the J end by 1 base, with 16 bases between. CDR3 sequence: CASSVPAGRQNTEAFF. For the CDR3, the DNA is TGTGCCAGCAGTGTACCCGCAGGAAGACAGAACACTGAAGCTTTCTTT.

The chain recombines TRBV7-6 with TRBJ2-2; 12 bases line up with TRBD2. With 1 base clipped from V and 7 bases from J, the junction kept 4 bases outside the gene matches. The CDR3 has 16 residues. Germline V lookup: CDR1 SGHVS, CDR2 FNYEAQ. The CDR3 DNA follows: TGTGCCAGCAGCTTAGGGACTAGCGGGAACGGCGGGGAGCTGTTTTTT. This sequence encodes CASSLGTSGNGGELFF.

V gene TRBV18 combines with J gene TRBJ1-2; 8 nucleotides align to TRBD1. This CDR3 has 15 residues. V was clipped by 3 bases and J by 4 bases; unmatched bases: 7. Germline V gives CDR1 KGHSH, CDR2 LQKENI. The CDR3 nucleotides are TGTGCCAGCTCACCCAGTGTGGACAGGGTCTATGGCTACACCTTC. Protein: CASSPSVDRVYGYTF.

This rearrangement joins TRBV6-2 or TRBV6-3 to TRBJ2-7; D is undetermined. The CDR3 extends over 14 amino acids. CDR1 and CDR2 (germline): MNHEY, SVGEGT. V shed 3 bases and J shed 5 bases, with 14 bases lying between them. CDR3 sequence (DNA): TGTGCCAGCAGTTATTTAAGTTCTACCCACGAGCAGTACTTC. Residues: CASSYLSSTHEQYF.

This clone was observed a single time. The chain has TRBV24-1 and TRBJ1-2; weak D call: TRBD1 (6 bases). Germline CDR1 reads KGHDR; CDR2 reads SFDVKD. This CDR3 region has 13 residues. Between the trimmed V and J ends, which lost 4 bases and 7 bases, there was a span of 12 bases. CDR3 sequence (DNA): TGTGCCACCAGTGACCAGGGGTTACGTGGCTACACCTTC. It translates to CATSDQGLRGYTF.

CDR3 DNA: TGTGCCAGCAGCTTTAGGGGGCAGAATAATTCACCCCTCCACTTT. Protein product: CASSFRGQNNSPLHF. The V call is TRBV5-8, the J call TRBJ1-6, with 7 bases lining up with TRBD1. The CDR3 has 15 residues. V lost 2 bases to trimming and J lost 5 bases; unmatched junction nucleotides: 4. Looked up from germline, CDR1 is SGHTS and CDR2 is YDEGEE. Drawing the rest from reference TRBV5-8 and TRBJ1-6, the complete variable domain is EAGVTQSPTHLIKTRGQQATLRCSPISGHTSVYWYQQALGLGLQFLLWYDEGEERNRGNFPPRFSGRQFPNYSSELNVNALELEDSALYLCASSFRGQNNSPLHFGNGTRLTVT.

The table lists this clone with many counts. V usage is TRBV7-9 and J usage is TRBJ2-1; 7 nucleotides align to TRBD1. Germline CDR1 and CDR2: SEHNR and FQNEAQ (reference sequence). Losses at the gene ends were 4 bases for V and 3 bases for J; bases not matched to a gene: 3. The CDR3 runs to 14 residues. In DNA form, the CDR3 reads TGTGCCAGCAGCTCTTGGGACAGCTACAATGAGCAGTTCTTC. The encoded protein is CASSSWDSYNEQFF.

V usage is TRBV23-1 and J usage is TRBJ1-1, with D hard to call. TRBV23-1 is an ORF, and what it does is uncertain. CDR3 length equals 16 residues. The germline V and J ends were trimmed by 1 base and 5 bases, with 17 bases remaining between them. CDR3 nucleotide sequence: TGCGCCAGCAGTCAATTCCCTAGGCGGGGATGGACTGAAGCTTTCTTT. Amino acids: CASSQFPRRGWTEAFF.

This clone was picked up a small number of times. This chain connects TRBV13 to TRBJ2-1; D uncertain. Germline V gene lookup returns CDR1 PRHDT and CDR2 FYEKMQ (reference sequence). The V gene lost 3 bases and the J gene lost 4 bases, with 4 bases spanning the gap. The CDR3 contains 12 residues. The CDR3 coding sequence is TGTGCCAGCAGCTTTAAATACAATGAGCAGTTCTTC. Translation: CASSFKYNEQFF.

The chain couples TRBV19 to TRBJ1-2; possibly TRBD1 for D (6 bases). Germline V gene sequence: CDR1 LNHDA, CDR2 SQIVND (reference sequence). CDR3 length: 14 amino acids. Trimming stripped 6 bases from V and 8 bases from J, with 19 bases between. The CDR3 DNA follows: TGTGCCAGTAGATGGACAGCCCCGGACGGGGGCTACACCTTC. This sequence encodes CASRWTAPDGGYTF.

In nucleotides, the CDR3 is TGTGCCAGCAGCCAAGGCCCTAGCGGGGGGGCCTGGAATGAGCAGTTCTTC. It translates to CASSQGPSGGAWNEQFF. The chain has TRBV4-2 and TRBJ2-1; 12 bases are a match to TRBD2. Germline V CDR1 and CDR2: LGHNA, YNFKEQ. V lost 1 base and J lost 7; bases outside the gene matches: 8. The CDR3 contains 17 residues.

A remark on this clone: At one of its ends the junction is not consistent with the germline gene, which may arise from a read error. This chain links TRBV5-6 with TRBJ1-1, with D possibly TRBD1 on 6 matching bases. The CDR3 extends over 14 amino acids. Germline CDR1 reads SGHDT; CDR2 reads YYEEEE. CDR3 amino acids: CASRPLTGRMMMVF. CDR3 nucleotides: TGTGCCAGCAGGCCACTGACAGGCCGTATGATGATGGTCTTT.

The V and J genes are TRBV21-1 and TRBJ1-1. TRBV21-1 is assigned pseudogene status. CDR3 length: 17 amino acids. For the CDR3, the DNA is TGTGCCAGCAGCAAATGGGACCTAACAGGAGCGGGCACTGAAGCTTTCTTT. Its protein product is CASSKWDLTGAGTEAFF.